The clone carrying this TCR beta chain was counted ten times or more. The target antigen is unknown. The data were obtained in a study of CD8 T cells in ankylosing spondylitis. Study observations and caveats: Earlier reports found some motif variants in synovial fluid and blood in reactive arthritis. Blood of patients with ankylosing spondylitis appeared to be characterized by a TCR beta motif of eight highly homologous variants. Disease-linked clones were CD8+ and relatively rare in peripheral blood.

For TCR beta, libraries came from quantitative 5'-RACE with molecular barcodes. TCRdb redid the calling of the 5' RACE reads with MiXCR, one entry per CDR3 protein. This table holds around 280,000 distinct CDR3 sequences, around 20% found once. The CDR3 consists of 11 residues. Looked up from germline, CDR1 is ENHRY and CDR2 is SYGVKD. V gave up 3 bases and J gave up 2 bases, with 0 bases separating them. The TCR sequence derives from a male donor with ankylosing spondylitis or in good health (not recorded which). This rearrangement joins TRBV10-3 to TRBJ2-3; D gene ambiguous. Sequenced input: blood, either unsorted or a sorted T cell fraction (not recorded which). The CDR3 nucleotides are TGTGCCATCAGTGACACAGATACGCAGTATTTT. Its translation: CAISDTDTQYF.